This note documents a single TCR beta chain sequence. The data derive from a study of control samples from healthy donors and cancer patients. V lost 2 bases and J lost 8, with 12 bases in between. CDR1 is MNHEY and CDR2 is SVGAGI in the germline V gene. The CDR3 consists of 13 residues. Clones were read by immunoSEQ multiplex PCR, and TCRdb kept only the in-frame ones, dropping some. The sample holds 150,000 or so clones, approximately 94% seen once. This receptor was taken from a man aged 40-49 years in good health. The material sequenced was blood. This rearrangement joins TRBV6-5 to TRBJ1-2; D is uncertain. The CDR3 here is CASSYRGQEGYTF. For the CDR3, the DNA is TGTGCCAGCAGTTACAGAGGCCAGGAGGGCTACACCTTC.